Listed here are 29 T cell receptor beta chains from one sample, sequenced in a study of shared clonotypes between healthy human individuals. Assay: immunoSEQ multiplex PCR; the TCRdb copy retains only in-frame clones and omits some. The sample includes over a million clones, about 70% seen only once; the top ten take approximately 1.5%. Sequencing was done on a sample of memory CD4+ T cells sorted from blood. Subset denoted: CD45RA-negative fraction. Receptor source: a young man in good health.

The J gene is TRBJ2-5, the V gene TRBV11-2; 7 nucleotides agree with TRBD2. Trimming cost V 0 bases and J 9 bases; bases outside gene matches: 7. CDR3 length: 14 amino acids. Germline-derived CDR1 and CDR2 are SGHAT and FQNNGV. CDR3 sequence: CASSLEGGFLAQYF. The DNA of the CDR3 is TGTGCCAGCAGCTTAGAGGGGGGGTTCTTGGCCCAGTACTTC.

This clone was seen a handful of times. This chain links TRBV5-6 with TRBJ1-1; D gene unclear. The CDR3 consists of 12 residues. V lost 0 bases and J lost 8, with 8 bases in between. Germline-derived CDR1 and CDR2 are SGHDT and YYEEEE. DNA for the CDR3: TGTGCCAGCAGCTTGGCCTTTAACGAAGCTTTCTTT. The encoded protein is CASSLAFNEAFF. Complete variable domain (other parts from reference TRBV5-6 and TRBJ1-1): DAGVTQSPTHLIKTRGQQVTLRCSPKSGHDTVSWYQQALGQGPQFIFQYYEEEERQRGNFPDRFSGHQFPNYSSELNVNALLLGDSALYLCASSLAFNEAFFGQGTRLTVV.

With regard to this clone: Because the CDR3 is missing its conserved closing phenylalanine or tryptophan, this is likely a read error. It is unclear where the CDR3 begins or ends on the DNA, so no DNA is shown, and the CDR3 is as TCRdb lists it. The rearrangement joins TRBV19 to TRBJ1-2; the D call of TRBD1 is as the table states it, not checked on the DNA. Germline values: CDR1 LNHDA, CDR2 SQIVND (reference sequence). The CDR3 is 11 amino acids long, termini counted. The CDR3 loop reads CATIHVGRRKL.

The rearrangement joins TRBV29-1 to TRBJ1-1; maybe TRBD1 (6 bases). Trimming removed 7 bases at V and 11 bases at J, with 17 bases between. The CDR3 has 11 amino acids. Germline CDR1 and CDR2: SQVTM and ANQGSEA. The CDR3 loop is CSGGGRARAFF. CDR3 nucleotides: TGCAGCGGAGGGGGGCGGGCTAGGGCTTTCTTT.

This chain joins TRBV7-3 and TRBJ2-5; no definite D call. Trimming took off 0 bases at V and 4 bases at J, with 6 bases between the two ends. Germline loops: CDR1 SGHTA, CDR2 FQGTGA. The CDR3 runs to 13 residues. The CDR3 region is CASSLTLGETQYF. For the CDR3, the DNA is TGTGCCAGCAGCTTAACCCTCGGAGAGACCCAGTACTTC.

This clone was observed a handful of times. The genes are TRBV9 and TRBJ1-1, with TRBD1 matching 12 bases. The germline V gene has CDR1 SGDLS and CDR2 YYNGEE. V lost 0 bases and J lost 3; bases outside the gene matches: 12. CDR3 length: 19 amino acids. Written as DNA, the CDR3 is TGTGCCAGCAGCGTAGGTGCGGGACAGGGGGCGCCTGGGGACACTGAAGCTTTCTTT. It codes for CASSVGAGQGAPGDTEAFF.

To note about this clone: The same CDR3 is also encoded by other DNA sequences in this sample. The chain carries TRBV18 and TRBJ2-5, with D possibly TRBD2 on 6 matching bases. Germline CDR1 reads KGHSH; CDR2 reads LQKENI. The CDR3 extends over 13 amino acids. Trimming shortened V by 6 bases and J by 1 base, and 9 bases separated the two germline ends. DNA of the CDR3: TGTGCCAGCTCTGGGGGGATCCAAGAGACCCAGTACTTC. It translates to CASSGGIQETQYF.

The chain carries TRBV28 and TRBJ1-2; D is perhaps TRBD1 (6 bases). CDR3 length: 11 amino acids. Trimming cost V 2 bases and J 8 bases, with 6 bases left between them. Germline CDR1 reads MDHEN; CDR2 reads SYDVKM. The CDR3 protein is CASSLGGGYTF. The CDR3 DNA is TGTGCCAGCAGTTTAGGGGGCGGCTACACCTTC.

The V and J genes are TRBV18 and TRBJ2-2; 9 positions match TRBD1. CDR3 length equals 13 residues. Per germline, CDR1 KGHSH and CDR2 LQKENI. The V gene end was trimmed by 8 bases and the J gene end by 7 bases; junction bases not matched to a gene: 5. The DNA of the CDR3 is TGTGCCAGCCCGGGACAGGGCAACGGGGAGCTGTTTTTT. This sequence encodes CASPGQGNGELFF.

This chain connects TRBV30 to TRBJ1-5; D not certain. The CDR3 is 13 residues long. Germline V CDR1 and CDR2: GTSNPN, SVGIG (reference sequence). Between the trimmed V and J ends, which lost 2 bases and 11 bases, there was a span of 16 bases. The CDR3 bases are TGTGCCTGGAGTCCAAATCTACGGCAGTCCCAGCATTTT. It is translated as CAWSPNLRQSQHF.

Written as DNA, the CDR3 is TGTGCCAGCAGTGTGGTGGGGTATGGCTACACCTTC. Translating it yields CASSVVGYGYTF. This chain joins TRBV6-1 and TRBJ1-2; no definite D call. This CDR3 spans 12 amino acids. The germline CDR1 and CDR2 sequences are MNHNS and SASEGT. V was clipped by 4 bases and J by 5 bases, with 8 bases between them.

V is TRBV12-5 and J is TRBJ1-3; the D is unclear. The V gene's germline CDR1 is LGHNT and CDR2 FRNRAP. Trimming shortened V by 3 bases and J by 7 bases, and 16 bases separated the two germline ends. The CDR3 loop spans 15 amino acids. The CDR3 protein is CASGLSGPTSNTIYF. The CDR3 DNA is TGTGCTAGTGGTTTATCTGGACCCACGTCGAACACCATATATTTT. Full variable domain (missing parts from reference TRBV12-5 and TRBJ1-3): DARVTQTPRHKVTEMGQEVTMRCQPILGHNTVFWYRQTMMQGLELLAYFRNRAPLDDSGMPKDRFSAEMPDATLATLKIQPSEPRDSAVYFCASGLSGPTSNTIYFGEGSWLTVV.

The chain has TRBV4-3 and TRBJ2-4; D unresolved. The CDR3 has 15 residues. Germline V gene data show CDR1 as LGHNA and CDR2 as YSLEER. V was pared by 2 bases and J by 0 bases, with 8 bases between. CDR3 coding DNA: TGCGCCAGCAGCCAAAACAATCTAGCCAAAAACATTCAGTACTTC. This gives the protein CASSQNNLAKNIQYF.

About this clone: Other nucleotide sequences in the sample specify the same CDR3. This chain links TRBV19 with TRBJ1-5, with 8 bases identical to TRBD1. Germline V CDR1 and CDR2: LNHDA, SQIVND (reference sequence). CDR3 size: 16 residues. Trimming cost V 5 bases and J 0 bases; bases outside gene matches: 6. The CDR3 protein is CASSPRTGNSNQPQHF. The CDR3 bases are TGTGCCAGTAGTCCAAGGACAGGGAATAGCAATCAGCCCCAGCATTTT.

The V call is TRBV29-1, the J call TRBJ2-2; TRBD2 is a possible D gene (6 bases). V lost 5 bases to trimming and J lost 1 base, with 14 bases between them. Germline assignment: CDR1 SQVTM and CDR2 ANQGSEA. The length of the CDR3 is 15 residues. In DNA, the CDR3 is TGCAGCGTTTCCCTGGCGGGGCTGAACACCGGGGAGCTGTTTTTT. Encoded protein: CSVSLAGLNTGELFF.

The chain's CDR3 is CASSVVSGPYGYTF. DNA for the CDR3: TGTGCCAGCAGCGTAGTATCGGGACCCTATGGCTACACCTTC. The rearrangement uses TRBV9 and TRBJ1-2; weak D call: TRBD1 (5 bases). Trimming cost V 0 bases and J 4 bases, with 10 bases left between them. This CDR3 comprises 14 residues. The germline CDR1 and CDR2 sequences are SGDLS and YYNGEE.

The sample holds one count of this clone. The rearrangement joins TRBV6-1 to TRBJ1-4; D may be TRBD1 (6 bases). V lost 7 bases to trimming and J lost 8 bases, with 17 bases between them. Germline CDR1 reads MNHNS; CDR2 reads SASEGT. The CDR3 has 14 amino acids. Here the CDR3 reads CASTLGGAGEKLFF. In DNA, the CDR3 is TGTGCCAGCACCCTGGGGGGGGCGGGAGAAAAACTGTTTTTT.

The J gene is TRBJ2-7, the V gene TRBV5-1; possible D gene TRBD1, 6 bases. Germline CDR1 SGHRS, CDR2 YFSETQ. V lost 1 base to trimming and J lost 5 bases, with 13 bases between them. The CDR3 totals 14 residues. The chain's CDR3 is CASSLPGQYHEQYF. DNA of the CDR3: TGCGCCAGCAGCTTGCCCGGACAGTACCACGAGCAGTACTTC.

Written as DNA, the CDR3 is TGTGCCAGCAGCTTAGTAGCCGGGGGGGCCACAGATACGCAGTATTTT. It codes for CASSLVAGGATDTQYF. The V call is TRBV7-9, the J call TRBJ2-3; 8 bases align to TRBD2. CDR3 length equals 16 residues. After removal of 1 base from V and 2 bases from J, the junction contained 5 bases not matched to a gene. Looked up from germline, CDR1 is SEHNR and CDR2 is FQNEAQ (reference sequence).

V gene TRBV5-1 combines with J gene TRBJ2-5; TRBD1 matches 9 bases. V shed 5 bases and J 4 bases; nucleotides not matched to a gene: 12. The CDR3 extends over 16 amino acids. Germline V CDR1 and CDR2: SGHRS, YFSETQ. Here the CDR3 reads CASRNPGQGGGETQYF. The CDR3 region has the DNA TGCGCCAGCAGAAATCCGGGACAGGGAGGGGGAGAGACCCAGTACTTC.

The J gene is TRBJ1-2, the V gene TRBV5-4; 10 bases are shared with TRBD1. After removal of 10 bases from V and 4 bases from J, the junction contained 10 bases not matched to a gene. Per the germline V gene, CDR1 is SGHNT and CDR2 is YYREEE (reference sequence). This CDR3 has 14 amino acids. CDR3 region: CAGGQGKFSYGYTF. The CDR3, as DNA: TGTGCCGGGGGACAGGGGAAGTTTTCCTATGGCTACACCTTC.

This clone was observed a handful of times. The CDR3 DNA is TGTGCCAGCAGCTACACCGGGACAGGGGGCTCCAATGAGCAGTTCTTC. Encoded protein: CASSYTGTGGSNEQFF. The chain has TRBV9 and TRBJ2-1; 12 bases agree with TRBD1. Germline trimming cut 4 bases from V and 6 bases from J; bases unmatched to any gene: 8. CDR3 length: 16 amino acids. Germline V CDR1 and CDR2: SGDLS, YYNGEE.

The chain couples TRBV5-6 to TRBJ1-6, with TRBD1 identical over 8 bases. V dropped 0 bases and J dropped 10; count of bases not matched to a gene: 3. CDR3 length: 14 amino acids. CDR1 is SGHDT and CDR2 is YYEEEE in the germline V gene. CDR3 amino acids: CASSLDDRGSPLHF. The CDR3, as DNA: TGTGCCAGCAGCTTGGACGACAGGGGATCACCCCTCCACTTT.

This chain joins TRBV5-1 and TRBJ2-3, with 10 bases aligning to TRBD2. Trimming took 0 bases from V and 4 from J; bases not matched to a gene: 5. The CDR3 is 16 residues long. Looked up from germline, CDR1 is SGHRS and CDR2 is YFSETQ. The CDR3 DNA follows: TGCGCCAGCAGCTTGGGGTCTAGCGGGAGTCCAGATACGCAGTATTTT. It yields the protein CASSLGSSGSPDTQYF.

This clone was observed a few times. The rearrangement links TRBV7-2 to TRBJ2-7; 8 bases fit TRBD2. Germline-derived CDR1 and CDR2 are SGHTA and FQGNSA. This CDR3 has 18 amino acids. The V and J ends lost 1 base and 3 bases, in that order; junction bases with no gene match: 14. The CDR3 nucleotides are TGTGCCAGCAGCTTAGAAGCCCCAGCGGGAGTGAGCAACTACGAGCAGTACTTC. Protein product: CASSLEAPAGVSNYEQYF.

The V gene is TRBV20-1, the J gene TRBJ2-2; no clear D gene. Looked up from germline, CDR1 is DFQATT and CDR2 is SNEGSKA (reference sequence). The V end was cut by 2 bases, the J end by 6 bases, with 4 bases between. The CDR3 contains 11 residues. In nucleotides, the CDR3 is TGCAGTGCTAGACAAGCCGGGGAGCTGTTTTTT. Encoded protein: CSARQAGELFF.

This clone has just a few counts. The sample has other DNA sequences that encode this CDR3 too. The chain recombines TRBV9 with TRBJ2-1; D is uncertain. Germline V lookup: CDR1 SGDLS, CDR2 YYNGEE. CDR3 size: 12 residues. V lost 0 bases and J 4 bases, leaving 2 bases between the germline ends. CDR3 amino acids: CASSVEYNEQFF. The CDR3 DNA reads TGTGCCAGCAGCGTAGAGTACAATGAGCAGTTCTTC.

J is TRBJ1-1 and V is TRBV10-2; the D is unclear. Trimming shortened V by 4 bases and J by 3 bases, and 12 bases separated the two germline ends. CDR1 is WSHSY and CDR2 is SAAADI in the germline V gene. This CDR3 is built from 14 residues. For the CDR3, the DNA is TGCGCCAGCAGTGGGACGGAGTGGGACACTGAAGCTTTCTTT. Translating it yields CASSGTEWDTEAFF.

V and J are TRBV30 and TRBJ1-6; maybe TRBD1 (5 bases). Germline CDR1 GTSNPN, CDR2 SVGIG (reference sequence). The CDR3 contains 18 residues. Trimming left V 0 bases short and J 0 bases short, with 15 bases between. CDR3 loop: CAWSVYKSGSSYNSPLHF. The CDR3 DNA sequence: TGTGCCTGGAGTGTTTATAAATCAGGGAGCTCCTATAATTCACCCCTCCACTTT.